These T cell receptor beta chains were read from a single sample in a study of blood T cell repertoires in COVID-19. Sequencing was performed with immunoSEQ multiplex PCR; in TCRdb, only in-frame clones are kept and a portion is missing. The data hold 180,000 or so clones, with around 86% observed a single time. Sequences were obtained from peripheral blood. The receptor set was obtained from a man aged 35-49 years with acute or convalescent COVID-19. CDR3s include the opening cysteine and the closing phenylalanine or tryptophan.

cdr3_aa,j_call,v_call
CASGVLTSGNTIYF,TRBJ1-3,TRBV28
CASSLEANTGELFF,TRBJ2-2,TRBV5-1
CSVRDGIEQFF,TRBJ2-1,TRBV29-1
CASSGSGYEQYF,TRBJ2-7,TRBV7-2
CASMGTSGGTQYF,TRBJ2-5,TRBV2
CASSVDRAADTQYF,TRBJ2-3,TRBV9
CASSYISASTDTQYF,TRBJ2-3,TRBV6-5
CASRGGANYGYTF,TRBJ1-2,TRBV2
CAISESGTLAEAFF,TRBJ1-1,TRBV10-3
CASGGQRAFF,TRBJ1-1,TRBV2
CASSEGQRGGSHEQYF,TRBJ2-7,TRBV2
CASSHLTSGVTDTQYF,TRBJ2-3,TRBV4-1
CASSAAGTGGLGATDTQYF,TRBJ2-3,TRBV28
CASSETMVATEAFF,TRBJ1-1,TRBV28
CASRDSSSGNTIYF,TRBJ1-3,TRBV5-1
CASSFVIGGGPGEQYF,TRBJ2-7,TRBV13
CASANGGRNTGELFF,TRBJ2-2,TRBV10-1
CASSLEGWNTEAFF,TRBJ1-1,TRBV7-3
CASAGLISYNEQFF,TRBJ2-1,TRBV5-1
CASSPGTSLPQHF,TRBJ1-5,TRBV7-8
CASSPRTGASNTEAFF,TRBJ1-1,TRBV7-2
CASSLAGGSYEQYF,TRBJ2-7,TRBV4-1
CASISPGQGVYEQYF,TRBJ2-7,TRBV2
CASSQTVTSGNTIYF,TRBJ1-3,TRBV3-1/TRBV3-2
CASSQDRGLDTQYF,TRBJ2-3,TRBV4-3
CASSLVRGNTGELFF,TRBJ2-2,TRBV11-2
CASSYSPTSGAETQYF,TRBJ2-5,TRBV6-5
CASSPTQGAHEQYF,TRBJ2-7,TRBV18
CARVRGTAESGTGELFF,TRBJ2-2,TRBV5-3
CASKNEGASTEAFF,TRBJ1-1,TRBV2
CASSFSLAGASYEQYF,TRBJ2-7,TRBV5-1
CASSLGLYNEQFF,TRBJ2-1,TRBV7-2
CSVEGGRGTGNTEAFF,TRBJ1-1,TRBV29-1
CAWSVGWTGGEQYF,TRBJ2-7,TRBV30
CASSVASTVLNTDTQYF,TRBJ2-3,TRBV9
CASSLSGGNTGELFF,TRBJ2-2,TRBV6-5
CASSPPRAGGYTF,TRBJ1-2,TRBV5-4
CASSQELVQGLGNGYTF,TRBJ1-2,TRBV4-1